Listed below are T cell receptor beta chains from one sample, sequenced in a study of T cell changes during pregnancy in multiple sclerosis. Assay used: immunoSEQ multiplex PCR; TCRdb lists only in-frame clones, some missing. The sample includes about 53,000 clones, 80% to 95% of them seen just once. The sample here was CD4+ T cells from peripheral blood mononuclear cells, taken in the third trimester of pregnancy. The source of these receptors is a female donor with multiple sclerosis, enrolled in a pregnancy study. Each CDR3 is given without its conserved first and last residue. The order of the fields is CDR3 protein, J gene, clone size, V gene. Size values are once, few and many counts, or a class for expanded clones, and some rows have none.

CDR3 protein: AWSVNSLGTGGTEAF; J gene: TRBJ1-1; clone size: .; V gene: TRBV30
CDR3 protein: ASSLGSLARYEQY; J gene: TRBJ2-7; clone size: .; V gene: TRBV5-4
CDR3 protein: ASSEVWTTAF; J gene: TRBJ1-1; clone size: .; V gene: TRBV6-1
CDR3 protein: ASKVTGGLEQY; J gene: TRBJ2-7; clone size: .; V gene: TRBV19
CDR3 protein: ASSSLDSYEQY; J gene: TRBJ2-7; clone size: .; V gene: TRBV6-5
CDR3 protein: ASTRQGFSYNEQF; J gene: TRBJ2-1; clone size: .; V gene: TRBV2
CDR3 protein: SVAAGTGGNQPQH; J gene: TRBJ1-5; clone size: .; V gene: TRBV29-1
CDR3 protein: ASSQGVGGAGEAF; J gene: TRBJ1-1; clone size: .; V gene: TRBV5-4
CDR3 protein: ASSGQNTGELF; J gene: TRBJ2-2; clone size: .; V gene: TRBV2
CDR3 protein: ASSRAGGTYNEQF; J gene: TRBJ2-1; clone size: .; V gene: TRBV5-4
CDR3 protein: ASSLGAGVWGQPQH; J gene: TRBJ1-5; clone size: .; V gene: TRBV5-6
CDR3 protein: ASSEALSRQWPQPQH; J gene: TRBJ1-5; clone size: few; V gene: TRBV6-1
CDR3 protein: ASSLVGGSGNTIY; J gene: TRBJ1-3; clone size: .; V gene: TRBV5-1
CDR3 protein: ASSPGDRRTYTEAF; J gene: TRBJ1-1; clone size: .; V gene: TRBV7-2
CDR3 protein: ATHYPTPGYGYT; J gene: TRBJ1-2; clone size: once; V gene: TRBV5-4